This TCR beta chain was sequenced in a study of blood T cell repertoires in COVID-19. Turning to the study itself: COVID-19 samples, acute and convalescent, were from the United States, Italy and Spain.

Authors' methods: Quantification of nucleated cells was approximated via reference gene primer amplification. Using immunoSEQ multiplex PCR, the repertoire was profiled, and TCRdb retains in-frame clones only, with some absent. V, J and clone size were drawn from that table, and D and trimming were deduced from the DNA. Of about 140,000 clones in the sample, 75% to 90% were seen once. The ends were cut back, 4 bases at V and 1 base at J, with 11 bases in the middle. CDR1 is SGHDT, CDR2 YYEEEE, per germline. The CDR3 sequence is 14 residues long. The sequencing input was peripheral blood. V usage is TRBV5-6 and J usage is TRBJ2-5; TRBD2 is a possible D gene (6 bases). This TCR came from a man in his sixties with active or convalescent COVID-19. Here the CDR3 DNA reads TGTGCCAGCAGCCTCCGGGGGATCCAAGAGACCCAGTACTTC. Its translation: CASSLRGIQETQYF.